This paragraph reports one T cell receptor beta chain. This clonotype was seen ten or more times. Its antigen is still unknown. The record has no base qualities; no much larger clone is one base away. The data are from a study of T-cell memory formation after mild COVID-19 (dated by TCRdb to the early 2020s). For the wider study: TCR sequence clusters from the two donors were largely donor specific. In a couple of donors, T-cell clones that expanded and contracted after mild COVID-19 were tracked by sequencing TCRalpha and TCRbeta repertoires over time. Two young, previously healthy adult volunteers made up the cohort, one male and one female. General findings and caveats noted by the study authors: Whether the second-wave clones peaking on day 37 were SARS-CoV-2 specific was not confirmed. Some responding clones were detected in pre-infection memory, which suggested that pre-existing cross-reactive memory T cells had joined the SARS-CoV-2 response. Contracting CD4+ clones were located mainly in the CM and EM memory subsets, whereas CD8+ clones were found to be enriched in EMRA. The study covered only a couple of mild cases, and larger cohorts including severe cases with pre-infection samples were considered necessary. Balanced CD4/CD8 phenotypes were observed for clones contracting from day 15 to 85, whereas a bias towards CD4+ was observed for a second wave of clones expanding from day 15 to 37.

Sequencing was performed on an Illumina NovaSeq 6000. cDNA libraries for TCRalpha and TCRbeta were prepared by 5'RACE using constant-segment primers, with sample barcodes and unique molecular identifiers added. RNA was extracted from every sample with Trizol reagent. The libraries were amplified in two PCR steps, and the second step added a second sample barcode and Illumina TruSeq adapters. The libraries were sequenced on an Illumina NovaSeq using 2 x 150 bp paired-end reads. Regarding the original processing steps: Demultiplexing of reads and collapsing into UMI-guided consensus sequences were performed with migec v1.2.7. Using mixcr v2.1.11, UMI consensuses were aligned to TRA and TRB V and J templates and then assembled into clonotypes. Expanded or contracted clonotypes were those called significant by both edgeR and NoisET, with noise models trained on biological replicates. For edgeR calls, the thresholds were a false discovery rate-adjusted p below 0.01 and a log2 fold-change of 1. As an exploratory analysis of dynamics, PCA with hierarchical clustering was applied to max-normalized trajectories of the 1000 most abundant clonotypes. Each responding clone was given a CD4 or CD8 phenotype based on the CD4+ and CD8+ repertoires, which had been sequenced separately. The public reads were reanalyzed by TCRdb: fastp trimming at Q25, MiXCR alignment, in-frame beta chains only. Here each entry gathers all rows of one CDR3 protein and keeps the most common genes and DNA. TCRdb's processing, not the study's, gives the V and J calls here. The sample records 250,000 or so distinct CDR3 sequences, about 20% of which are singletons. The top ten hold 23% of the sample.

Ficoll-Paque density gradient centrifugation was the method used to isolate PBMCs. Trimming removed 3 bases from V and 0 bases from J, leaving 13 bases between the germline ends. The cysteine opens and the phenylalanine closes a CDR3 of 16 amino acids. The retained sequence is limited to the CDR3, 48 bases, with the frame set at the first base. From a lookup of the germline V gene, CDR1 and CDR2 are SGDLS and YYNGEE. This chain is built from TRBV9 and TRBJ2-4; the D call is tentative, TRBD1 or TRBD2, as each matches 5 bases. The source is a man aged 18 to 35 who had mild COVID-19 (a few samples of this study predate the infection). The sample titles of this study are shuffled in the database, so cell type and time point are left out; the donor was told from shared clones. Material: PBMCs or a T cell subset sorted from them (not recorded which). CDR3 region: CASSEQAGQAKNIQYF. The nucleotides are TGTGCCAGCAGCGAACAGGCGGGCCAAGCCAAAAACATTCAGTACTTC. The entire variable domain, with the stretches around the CDR3 drawn from the reference TRBV9 and TRBJ2-4 proteins, is DSGVTQTPKHLITATGQRVTLRCSPRSGDLSVYWYQQSLDQGLQFLIQYYNGEERAKGNILERFSAQQFPDLHSELNLSSLELGDSALYFCASSEQAGQAKNIQYFGAGTRLSVL.